This T cell receptor (beta chain) was captured by sequencing in a study of blood T cell repertoires in COVID-19. Authors' processing steps: It was from reference gene primer amplification that nucleated cell counts were estimated. The data were produced by immunoSEQ multiplex PCR, yet TCRdb's version contains in-frame clones alone and is incomplete. V and J calls plus clone size are reproduced from that table; the DNA served to infer D and trimming. This sample has some 380,000 clones; almost 90% occur once, and the top ten carry 6.5%. This TCR was sampled from a man younger than 30 with active or convalescent COVID-19. Material: peripheral blood.

CDR3 sequence: CATSAAGGLYEQYF. In DNA, the CDR3 is TGTGCCACCAGTGCGGCAGGGGGCCTCTACGAGCAGTACTTC. V gene TRBV24-1 combines with J gene TRBJ2-7; 8 nucleotides align to TRBD1. The V segment lost 5 bases and the J segment 3 bases; nucleotides outside the gene matches: 5. The CDR3 spans 14 residues. Germline V gene data show CDR1 as KGHDR and CDR2 as SFDVKD.